This TCR beta chain was captured by sequencing in a study of vaccination effects on CD4 cells after COVID-19. Points from the study as a whole: Most post-vaccine spike-reactive clones in convalescents were new, not infection-derived.

Clones were sequenced by immunoSEQ multiplex PCR, and TCRdb holds only the in-frame ones, with some missing. The sample lists 40,000 to 60,000 clones, roughly four fifths occurring once. This clone was counted only a few times. Its specificity is not known. The CDR3 is made up of 15 amino acids. The V gene's germline CDR1 is LNHDA and CDR2 SQIVND (reference sequence). Trimming removed 5 bases from V and 1 base from J, with 11 bases in between. Following culture for ten to eleven days, CD4+ T cells were isolated. The TCR sequence derives from a human donor who had a prior SARS-CoV-2 infection. This chain connects TRBV19 to TRBJ1-4; D is undetermined. The sample consisted of CD4+ T cells from PBMCs cultured without peptide, taken before COVID-19 vaccination. CDR3 amino acids: CASSPRVGTNEKLFF. The DNA for the CDR3 is TGTGCCAGTAGTCCCCGGGTGGGAACTAATGAAAAACTGTTTTTT. The full variable domain, rest sourced from reference TRBV19 and TRBJ1-4, is DGGITQSPKYLFRKEGQNVTLSCEQNLNHDAMYWYRQDPGQGLRLIYYSQIVNDFQKGDIAEGYSVSREKKESFPLTVTSAQKNPTAFYLCASSPRVGTNEKLFFGSGTQLSVL.